A selection of T cell receptor beta chains follows, all from one sample in a study of blood T cell repertoires in COVID-19. Assay: immunoSEQ multiplex PCR; the TCRdb copy retains only in-frame clones and omits some. The sample shows about 250,000 clones, almost 90% of them seen only once. The source material was peripheral blood. These TCRs come from a man older than 75 with acute or convalescent COVID-19. Both conserved end residues are trimmed from each CDR3.

v_call	cdr3_length	j_call	cdr3_aa
TRBV11-2	15	TRBJ2-3	ASSRMLTGGRTDTQY
TRBV6-5	12	TRBJ2-7	ASSKTGTAYEQY
TRBV29-1	10	TRBJ2-1	SVLVQGNEQF
TRBV28	9	TRBJ2-2	ASSSRWELF
TRBV2	13	TRBJ1-1	ASSRGQGVNTEAF
TRBV18	16	TRBJ1-3	ASSQQPGQGARRNTIY
TRBV25-1	11	TRBJ1-1	ASSQTGGTEAF
TRBV5-4	12	TRBJ1-2	ASSVGQGTYGYT
TRBV7-9	13	TRBJ2-1	ASSPRTVQDNEQF
TRBV5-1	12	TRBJ2-7	ASSRDRDSYEQY
TRBV5-1	18	TRBJ1-3	ASSLGTGGTTVPSGNTIY
TRBV19	11	TRBJ2-5	ASSMNTQETQY
TRBV15	13	TRBJ1-2	ATSRYKQGLAGYT
TRBV5-1	12	TRBJ2-2	ASSSKANTGELF
TRBV7-2	12	TRBJ1-1	ASSPRGANTEAF
TRBV19	13	TRBJ1-2	ASSTLPQPNYGYT
TRBV7-2	12	TRBJ2-7	ASSTGTGGYEQY
TRBV2	12	TRBJ2-2	ASKTARYTGELF
TRBV18	10	TRBJ2-2	ASSPYTGELF
TRBV19	11	TRBJ2-7	ASSIQSSYEQY
TRBV27	14	TRBJ2-2	ASSSPGQGISGELF
TRBV14	14	TRBJ1-3	ASSHRPGTAGNTIY
TRBV6-5	11	TRBJ1-2	ASTREANYGYT
TRBV6-5	14	TRBJ1-1	ASSYRTGAVNTEAF
TRBV4-3	16	TRBJ2-6	ASSQVGTGVSGANVLT
TRBV29-1	12	TRBJ2-1	SVGRTLKNNEQF
TRBV6-5	14	TRBJ2-1	ASSYSSRILNNEQF
TRBV28	16	TRBJ2-1	ASSPPLWGQSSYNEQF
TRBV7-3	12	TRBJ1-6	ASSLTSFNSPLH
TRBV3-1/TRBV3-2	12	TRBJ1-5	ASSQAGSNQPQH
TRBV4-1	13	TRBJ2-5	ASRQGPASQETQY
TRBV11-2	15	TRBJ1-4	ASSRVGVSTTNEKLF
TRBV29-1	10	TRBJ2-7	SVAGTDYEQY
TRBV29-1	11	TRBJ2-3	SFLSGGTDTQY
TRBV15	11	TRBJ2-7	ATSRDRVGEQY
TRBV7-2	14	TRBJ1-3	ASSLVGRGSGNTIY
TRBV5-4	13	TRBJ1-1	ASSLLFQADTEAF
TRBV18	11	TRBJ2-7	ASSPTGAYEQY
TRBV7-2	14	TRBJ2-2	ASSLVVGANTGELF
TRBV5-1	14	TRBJ2-2	ASSLDWTGDTGELF
TRBV5-1	12	TRBJ2-1	ASSIRTGGNEQF
TRBV27	12	TRBJ1-5	ASSREAAWQPQH